These 2 T cell receptor beta chains were sequenced from one sample in a study of T cells after yellow fever vaccination (dated by TCRdb to between 2019 and 2020). Libraries were made using 5' RACE. TCRdb records Illumina HiSeq 2500 as the sequencer. TCRdb took the public reads, trimmed them with fastp at Q25, ran MiXCR for clone calling and kept in-frame beta chains. Rows are unified per CDR3 protein, each entry keeping the most common DNA and genes. The sample table contains 4,000 to 5,000 distinct CDR3 sequences; only one count was recorded for around 7.8% of them. The ten largest clones take up 50% to 75% of the sample. The treatment or condition label for this specimen denotes: live attenuated yellow fever vaccine strain. Sequencing was performed on PBMCs, either bulk or a sorted T-cell subset (CD4+, CD8+, memory, or dextramer-sorted; not recorded which), taken around 45 days after the first yellow fever vaccination. The receptors stem from a man aged 18-30 years who received the YFV17D yellow fever vaccine.

The sample holds many counts of this clonotype. The chain has TRBV27 and TRBJ1-1; D unresolved. This CDR3 has 11 amino acids. V dropped 8 bases and J dropped 4 bases, with 8 bases sitting between them. The germline gives CDR1 MNHEY, CDR2 SMNVEV (reference sequence). CDR3 in amino acids: CASLGSTEAFF. The CDR3 coding sequence is TGTGCCAGCCTTGGGAGCACTGAAGCTTTCTTT.

This clonotype was recorded at least ten times. This CDR3 is CASSSVGTGTYEQYV. CDR3 bases: TGTGCCAGCAGCTCTGTAGGGACCGGTACCTACGAGCAGTACGTC. The chain employs TRBV7-9 and TRBJ2-7; TRBD1 or TRBD2 may be the D gene (5 bases each). The CDR3 runs to 15 residues. V shed 4 bases and J shed 2 bases, with 15 bases lying between them. From germline, CDR1 is SEHNR and CDR2 FQNEAQ (reference sequence).